This TCR beta chain came from a study of blood T cell repertoires in COVID-19 (dated by TCRdb to 2019 to 2021). Regarding the complete study: The collaborator samples originated in the United States, Italy and Spain and spanned the acute and convalescent phases of COVID-19. Deeply sampled blood TCRbeta repertoires from subjects exposed to, actively infected with, or recovered from COVID-19 were included in the dataset. Where available, HLA class I and class II types were taken from metadata supplied by the sample provider and were not determined by assay-based typing. The material from the prospective study consisted of cDNA or gDNA derived from T cells, B-cell-depleted T cells, or PBMCs. The sample metadata nearly always contained a de-identified subject ID, COVID-19 status, age in years and sex. A freely available public database, intended as a resource for researchers studying the immune response to SARS-CoV-2, is where the repertoires were released. The samples were drawn from the first 160 participants of the ongoing ImmuneRACE study and from some 1,300 subjects provided by 6 global collaborators.

TCRbeta CDR3 regions were amplified from genomic DNA using the immunoSEQ Assay, a bias-controlled multiplex PCR. In the source study's methods: Within the assay, amplification of reference gene primers was used to estimate how many nucleated cells each sample contained. To quantify the absolute abundance of each unique TCRbeta CDR3 rearrangement, sequence reads were collapsed and filtered. For each sample, productive Simpson clonality was calculated by taking the square root of Simpson's diversity index across productive rearrangements. Imported from immuneACCESS, the table was reduced by TCRdb to in-frame sequences with V and J called. These copies leave out some clones; in studies compared against another copy, an unresolved V gene accounts for under half, and the cause of the remainder is not known. Clone size and V and J calls were adopted from that table, with D and trimming inferred from the DNA. The sample table contains fewer than 95,000 clones; only one count was recorded for 75% to 90% of them. About 15% of the sample lies in the top ten.

The collaborating institutions used their own protocols to collect whole blood in K2EDTA tubes. For TCRbeta analysis, collaborator samples were shipped as frozen whole blood, as isolated PBMCs, or as DNA extracted from either sample type. Overall study outcomes, separate from this receptor: The quantity of clinical and demographic metadata differed by source and by participant and was supplied without curation.

As regards this clone: It lacks a known antigen. No qualities accompany the bases; no much larger clone lies one base away.

At the junction V is shortened by 6 bases and J by 1 base, with 9 bases in between. Via the germline V gene, CDR1 is LGHNT and CDR2 FRNRAP. From its cysteine to its phenylalanine, the CDR3 spans 13 amino acids. Only the CDR3 portion is preserved as DNA: 39 bases, with reading frame beginning at the first base. The sequenced sample consisted of peripheral blood. The TCR sequence derives from a male donor with acute or convalescent COVID-19. Recombination connected TRBV12-5 to TRBJ1-1; matching of 5 bases hints at TRBD1 as the D gene. The CDR3 region has the sequence CASGLDRNTEAFF. Read as DNA, the sequence is TGTGCTAGTGGCCTCGACAGGAACACTGAAGCTTTCTTT.